This T cell receptor (beta chain) was profiled in a study of cytomegalovirus exposure and HLA in healthy donors (dated by TCRdb to 2016 to 2017). Context from the whole study: According to an earlier analysis of 450 to 650 of the donors, about 190 million T cells yielded some 120 million unique TCR beta sequences and around 300 Gb of sequence data. An earlier analysis of 587 of the donors applied high-throughput TCR beta sequencing to assess whether each TCR beta V gene segment acted as functional or pseudogenic. Both class I and class II loci were covered by HLA typing, at four-digit resolution. Approximately 300 gigabases of sequencing data and 78 million or so unique TCR sequences were included in an early release covering roughly 600 HLA-typed donors. Of the approximately 400 genotyped donors, over 65% fell in the genetic ancestry cluster associated with self-reported Caucasian donors. Every repertoire in the discovery cohort had been generated on one and the same sequencing platform. Several DR-DQ haplotypes were handled as single units for association and clustering, since linkage in the cohort was strong. In addition to the first cohort of 650 to 750 subjects, a separate validation cohort of 120 different subjects was used. The aim of the study was to test whether cataloging public T cell receptors could identify signatures of past pathogen exposure. A later analysis re-examined previously published TCR beta repertoires from several hundred donors and added high-resolution HLA genotyping to investigate patterns of TCR occurrence. Using immunosequencing, the study profiled T cell repertoires from fewer than 850 subjects and related those repertoires to cytomegalovirus serostatus. Donor age, sex, ethnicity and CMV serostatus were compiled alongside the repertoire data. In the later analysis, no new phenotypic data were used to find candidate immune exposures; instead, reliance was placed on TCR beta sequences and their occurrence across donors. A later genetic analysis took genome-wide SNP genotypes for about three fifths of the roughly 670 donors and used that subset as a discovery cohort. Typing coverage differed by locus: A, B, C, DRB1 and DQB1 were typed in roughly 620-630 donors, DQA1 in roughly 500, DPA1 in 600 to 610, and DPB1 in just under 490. The study combined high-throughput TCR immunosequencing, statistical association of individual TCRs with disease status, and machine learning to predict cytomegalovirus infection status. Among around 400 genotyped donors of the cohort, an average of around 240,000 unique TCR beta nucleotide sequences were sequenced per donor, roughly a sixth of them non-productive.

CDR1 and CDR2 (SNHLY, FYNNEI) derive from the germline V gene. V and J are truncated by 4 bases and 2 bases respectively, leaving an intervening sequence of 14 bases. The CDR3 runs 15 residues from the cysteine to the phenylalanine. The entry retains the CDR3 DNA only, 45 bases that are in frame from base 1. The cohort was made up of approximately 670 healthy bone marrow donors. Cohort members were all nominally healthy when sampled, although unrecorded immune exposures were likely present. The donor was CMV seropositive and belonged to the group of 270 or so seropositive cohort members. Each donor provided a peripheral blood sample, and peripheral blood mononuclear cells were used for TCR beta sequencing. Genomic DNA extraction from the blood cell samples was performed with the Qiagen DNeasy Blood Extraction Kit. On this clone itself: This clone's antigen is unknown. No base quality information exists; no much larger clone differs at one position.

The library was built by means of the immunoSEQ multiplex PCR assay. A mixture of 60 forward primers for TCR Vbeta segments and 13 reverse primers for TCR Jbeta segments was used in the multiplex PCR. The CDR3 region of rearranged TCR beta genes was amplified from genomic DNA by a multiplex PCR assay. The Illumina HiSeq System was used to sequence the amplified TCR beta libraries as 87-base-pair reads. The authors' pipeline ran thus. A later analysis counted 65 million to 90 million unique TCR beta chains across the 650 to 700 repertoires, and 9.5 million to 11 million of these chains were shared by at least two donors. Raw reads were error-corrected and collapsed into unique sequences by a nearest-neighbor algorithm in which closely related sequences were merged to remove PCR and sequencing errors. V, D and J gene segments were assigned by aligning CDR3 sequences to IMGT reference sequences. For a sequence to be retained, at least a six-nucleotide match to both a V gene segment and a J gene segment was required. Rearrangements were classified as productive when the CDR3 lacked stop codons and remained in frame with V and J, and all other rearrangements were classified as non-productive. Following IMGT convention, CDR3 was defined as the stretch from the second conserved V-encoded cysteine up to the conserved J-encoded phenylalanine. The earlier analysis of some 580 of the donors excluded any sequence lacking an unambiguous match to a single V gene segment. In an earlier analysis of 587 of the donors, V segments were called functional above 56.7% productive rearrangements and were called segregating when the between-donor standard deviation exceeded 5%. A statistical classification framework was built to diagnose cytomegalovirus status from the catalog of TCR beta chain sequences. In a later analysis, TCR nucleotide sequences were compared against IMGT/GENE-DB human TR gene sequences so that V and J genes could be assigned. The TCRdist pipeline was used in a later analysis to assign CDR3 sequences and most-parsimonious VDJ recombination scenarios. In a later analysis, each TCR beta chain was defined by its CDR3 amino acid sequence together with its V-gene family, and reads lacking a unique V-gene family were excluded. A later analysis removed 450 to 600 highly shared, low-generation-probability nucleotide sequences to deal with suspected cross-contamination and a sequencing artifact. In a later analysis, a clonal expansion index for each public chain was calculated from normalized within-repertoire ranks of inferred template counts. A later analysis computed generation probabilities with a VDJ recombination model fitted to out-of-frame rearrangements, and checked the results against IGoR. In a later analysis, TCR-TCR, TCR-HLA and TCR-CMV co-occurrence was scored with hypergeometric tests, and a repertoire-size bias correction was applied to TCR pairs. To estimate false discovery rates, a later analysis permuted the HLA or CMV assignments 20 times. A later analysis grouped co-occurring TCRs with DBSCAN, adding TCRdist sequence similarity when clustering within HLA-allele-positive subsets. For co-occurrence clustering, repertoires with fewer than 30,000 or more than 120,000 public chains were excluded, along with five repertoires with anomalous nucleotide sharing. Imported from immuneACCESS, the table was reduced by TCRdb to in-frame sequences with V and J called. These copies leave out some clones; in studies compared against another copy, an unresolved V gene accounts for under half, and the cause of the remainder is not known. V, J and clone size are taken as reported in that table, and D and trimming were inferred from the DNA itself. The table for this sample lists around 120,000 clones; 65% to 80% of them were counted only once. The leading ten clones occupy roughly 4.9% of the sample.

The paper's findings and limits, for the study overall: The presence/absence analyses assumed that sequencing depth was roughly uniform across donors, and that assumption may not be true. A later analysis found that most CMV-associated TCR beta chains appeared HLA-restricted, with HLA associations seemingly driven largely by CMV exposure. A few of the identified cytomegalovirus-associated TCR beta chains were confirmed in vitro to be specific for cytomegalovirus antigens. An association between a missense DCLRE1C variant and V-gene and J-gene trimming of TCR beta chains was found in a later genetic analysis and replicated in an independent cohort. While some public TCRs were present in many individuals, most TCR sequences turned up only very rarely across donors. The authors suggested that the approach could potentially be generalized to other disease states and immunological phenotypes. The 87-base-pair reads could not distinguish some IMGT-functional V segments, including TRBV6-2 and TRBV6-3, so those segments were excluded. A further reported finding was that TCR beta sequences accurately predicted the HLA-A and HLA-B alleles for most subjects in the first cohort. A later analysis found that HLA-associated TCR beta chains were more clonally expanded and had lower generation probabilities than equally common non-associated chains. The cohort was sequenced for TCR beta chains only, and without alpha or paired-chain data the features that could be detected were limited. A cluster of highly shared sequence variants was judged likely to represent a technical artifact of the sequencing pipeline. In a later analysis, the rate of TCR association differed among HLA loci, with DRB1 alleles having the most associated TCRs and HLA-C alleles having the fewest. In both the original and validation cohorts, the classifier was reported to diagnose cytomegalovirus status with high specificity and sensitivity. For the cohort, immune exposure information was limited to CMV serostatus. Specific HLA alleles were associated with more than 15,000 TCR beta sequences at a false discovery rate of 0.05 in a later analysis. In the study, some 160 TCR beta chains were listed as associated with cytomegalovirus. An earlier analysis of approximately 500 of the donors showed that most TCR beta V segments appeared in productive rearrangements either about 87% or about 30% of the time, which broadly matched IMGT annotations. Linkage disequilibrium might explain the correlated functional status among segregating V segments, but an unknown experimental factor could not be ruled out. Several of the top co-occurrence clusters appeared to be linked to parvovirus B19, influenza, CMV and Epstein-Barr virus, according to a later analysis. Strong co-occurrence of HLA alleles, especially DR and DQ, made assigning TCR associations to individual alleles difficult. The earlier analysis of approximately 560 of the donors excluded some 15 rarely observed V segments, including chromosome 9 orphons, because counts were too low. According to a later genetic analysis, donors in an Asian-associated ancestry cluster had fewer N-insertions in productive TCRs than the roughly 700-donor mean. Because HLA typing was unavailable for some donors at each locus, only the typed subset was used in association tests.

Sequencing input: PBMCs. This clonotype was sampled from a female donor in good health and CMV-seropositive. The sequence is built from TRBV2 and TRBJ2-5, with no reliable assignment of the D segment. CDR3 protein: CASSAQATIQETQYF. The DNA reads TGTGCCAGCAGTGCGCAGGCGACCATACAAGAGACCCAGTACTTC.